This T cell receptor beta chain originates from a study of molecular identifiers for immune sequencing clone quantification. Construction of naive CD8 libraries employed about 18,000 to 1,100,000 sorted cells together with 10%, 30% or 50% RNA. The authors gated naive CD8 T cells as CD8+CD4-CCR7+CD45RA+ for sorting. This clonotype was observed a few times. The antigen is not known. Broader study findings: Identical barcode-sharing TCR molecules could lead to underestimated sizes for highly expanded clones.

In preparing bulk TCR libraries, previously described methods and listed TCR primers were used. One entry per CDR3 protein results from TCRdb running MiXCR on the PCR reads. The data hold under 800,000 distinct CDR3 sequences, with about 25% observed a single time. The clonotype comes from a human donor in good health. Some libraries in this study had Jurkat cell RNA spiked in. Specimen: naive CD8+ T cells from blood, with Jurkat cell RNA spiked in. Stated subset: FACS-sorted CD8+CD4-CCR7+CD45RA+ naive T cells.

The CDR3 sequence: CASSMGSSGYTF. DNA of the CDR3: TGTGCCAGTAGTATGGGGTCCAGTGGCTACACCTTC. The chain is built from TRBV19 and TRBJ1-2; D remains ambiguous. V gave up 3 bases and J gave up 7 bases, with 9 bases separating them. This CDR3 is 12 amino acids long. CDR1 and CDR2 (germline): LNHDA, SQIVND (reference sequence). Full variable domain (rest looked up from reference TRBV19 and TRBJ1-2): DGGITQSPKYLFRKEGQNVTLSCEQNLNHDAMYWYRQDPGQGLRLIYYSQIVNDFQKGDIAEGYSVSREKKESFPLTVTSAQKNPTAFYLCASSMGSSGYTFGSGTRLTVV.